This paragraph reports one T cell receptor (beta chain). Its antigen is currently unknown. This sample stems from a study of PD-1 blockade in classical Hodgkin lymphoma. Whole-study findings and limits: By cycle point C4D1, TCR diversity had risen significantly in CD4+ cells (but not CD8+ cells). According to reports, newly diagnosed patients had lower baseline TCR diversity than healthy donors, and relapsed/refractory patients had lower baseline TCR diversity still. Patients with a complete response exhibited baseline diversity comparable to newly diagnosed patients.

Only in-frame clones appear in the TCRdb table, and some are missing; sequencing was by immunoSEQ multiplex PCR. This sample has over 60,000 clones; about 90% occur once, and the top ten carry about 9.4%. Specified time point: cycle 4 day 1 (C4D1), after less than 7 weeks of nivolumab. Each patient relapsed following autologous stem cell transplantation, and prior brentuximab vedotin exposure differed. The patients, who had relapsed/refractory classical Hodgkin lymphoma, achieved best responses of complete response, partial response or progressive disease. This CDR3 has 14 residues. V dropped 5 bases and J dropped 4 bases, with 15 bases sitting between them. Germline V lookup: CDR1 MNHNY, CDR2 SVGAGI (reference sequence).

The sample was peripheral blood mononuclear cells (PBMCs), taken before the fourth cycle of nivolumab. The genes are TRBV6-6 and TRBJ2-7; D is unresolved. This TCR came from a human donor with classical Hodgkin lymphoma. The CDR3 reads CASSPLAARYEQYF. The CDR3, as DNA: TGTGCCAGCAGTCCGCTCGCTGCGAGGTACGAGCAGTACTTC.